The clone carrying this TCR beta chain occurred once. This entry comes from a study of blood T cell repertoires in COVID-19. Whole-study context: Acute-phase and convalescent COVID-19 samples originated in the United States, Italy and Spain. The analysed material was cDNA or gDNA that came from T cells, B-cell-depleted T cells, or PBMCs.

Per the authors' pipeline: Amplification with reference gene primers provided the estimates of nucleated cell counts. This table comes from immunoSEQ multiplex PCR, and its TCRdb copy is limited to in-frame clones, with some not included. That table furnishes V, J and clone size, whereas the DNA furnished D and trimming. The sample records about 130,000 clones, 75% to 85% being singletons. Germline V CDR1 and CDR2: LGHDT, YNNKEL (reference sequence). V lost 2 bases, J lost 10 bases, and 6 bases stayed unmatched. CDR3 length equals 15 residues. Material for sequencing was peripheral blood. The TCR originated in a man in his forties with active or convalescent COVID-19. The V gene is TRBV3-1 (or the pseudogene TRBV3-2), the J gene TRBJ1-6; 9 bases are a match to TRBD1. DNA for the CDR3: TGTGCCAGCAGCCAAATTGGACAGGGGAAATCACCCCTCCACTTT. This translates into CASSQIGQGKSPLHF.